This passage covers 20 T cell receptor beta chains from one sample sequenced in a study of shared clonotypes between healthy human individuals. Only in-frame clones appear in the TCRdb table, and some are missing; sequencing was by immunoSEQ multiplex PCR. The data show approximately 460,000 clones, roughly four fifths seen once. Sequencing input: PBMCs. Receptors were obtained from a woman in her 40s in good health. Some clones in this sample may be carry-over from other donors' samples.

This clone was seen a few times. The chain joins TRBV13 to TRBJ2-5; D possibly corresponds to TRBD2 (5 bases). The J call could be wrong; TRBJ2-7 is a better fit for the DNA end. Germline-derived CDR1 and CDR2 are PRHDT and FYEKMQ (reference sequence). This CDR3 is 14 amino acids long. CDR3 nucleotide sequence: TGTGCCAGCAGCGAGACTTCGAGCGGCGACGAGCAGTACTTC. This translates into CASSETSSGDEQYF.

The rearrangement uses TRBV27 and TRBJ1-1, with 11 bases lining up with TRBD1. The CDR3 loop spans 16 amino acids. V lost 5 bases to trimming and J lost 4 bases; unmatched junction nucleotides: 9. The germline V gene encodes CDR1 MNHEY and CDR2 SMNVEV (reference sequence). The CDR3 nucleotides read TGTGCCAGCAGTCTGGGACAGGGGGGGTTCGGCACTGAAGCTTTCTTT. The encoded protein is CASSLGQGGFGTEAFF.

The chain has TRBV30 and TRBJ1-1; D is possibly TRBD1 (5 bases). Trimming took off 8 bases at V and 0 bases at J, with 19 bases between the two ends. CDR1 GTSNPN and CDR2 SVGIG come from the germline V gene (reference sequence). The CDR3 totals 15 residues. CDR3 bases: TGTGCCCCCCCCGTGGTGGGACCCATGAACACTGAAGCTTTCTTT. This encodes CAPPVVGPMNTEAFF. Variable domain in full (rest from reference TRBV30 and TRBJ1-1): SQTIHQWPATLVQPVGSPLSLECTVEGTSNPNLYWYRQAAGRGLQLLFYSVGIGQISSEVPQNLSASRPQDRQFILSSKKLLLSDSGFYLCAPPVVGPMNTEAFFGQGTRLTVV.

This chain uses TRBV6-4 with TRBJ2-3, with TRBD2 matching over 8 bases. CDR3 length: 14 residues. The germline V gene encodes CDR1 MRHNA and CDR2 SNTAGT. The trim removed 5 bases at V and 4 bases at J, leaving 5 bases unmatched. CDR3 amino acids: CASSSAGASDTQYF. The CDR3 DNA is TGTGCCAGCAGTTCAGCGGGAGCTTCAGATACGCAGTATTTT.

The sample holds a few counts of this clone. The likely explanation is a read error, given a far larger clone one base away. This chain connects TRBV27 to TRBJ2-7; a possible D gene is TRBD1 (5 bases). The CDR3 is 14 residues long. Germline CDR1 and CDR2: MNHEY and SMNVEV (reference sequence). Trimming took off 5 bases at V and 4 bases at J, with 15 bases between the two ends. The chain's CDR3 is CASSTTRTLYEQYF. CDR3 sequence (DNA): TGTGCCAGCAGTACCACTCGGACACTTTACGAGCAGTACTTC.

This clone was seen once. With only one base between it and a far larger clone, this is likely a read error. The sample holds other DNA sequences that translate to the same CDR3. This chain uses TRBV5-1 with TRBJ2-1, with TRBD1 matching 7 bases. This CDR3 region has 15 residues. Germline CDR1 reads SGHRS; CDR2 reads YFSETQ. V dropped 4 bases and J dropped 7; count of bases not matched to a gene: 11. CDR3 coding DNA: TGCGCCAGCAGCCCGTACAGGGGATATACGAATGAGCAGTTCTTC. Translation: CASSPYRGYTNEQFF.

The sample holds one count of this clone. CDR3 DNA: TGTGCCAGCAGCAAACCCAGCAGGGCACAGAACAGAACTGGAAACACCATATATTTT. It is translated as CASSKPSRAQNRTGNTIYF. The chain is built from TRBV21-1 and TRBJ1-3; the table gives TRBD1 as D, unverified against the DNA. TRBV21-1 is a recognized pseudogene. CDR3 size: 19 residues.

The rearrangement links TRBV7-2 to TRBJ2-7, with 10 bases that match TRBD1. This CDR3 has 15 residues. The V segment lost 5 bases and the J segment 2 bases; nucleotides outside the gene matches: 6. Germline CDR1 SGHTA, CDR2 FQGNSA. The CDR3 DNA sequence: TGTGCCAGCAGCCCGACAGGGGGCCGAACCTACGAGCAGTACTTC. Amino acid sequence: CASSPTGGRTYEQYF.

Worth noting for this clone: A junction end diverges from the germline sequence, so it may reflect a read error. This chain uses TRBV2 with TRBJ2-1; the match to TRBD2 covers 8 bases. The CDR3 extends over 13 amino acids. In germline, CDR1 is SNHLY, CDR2 FYNNEI. The chain's CDR3 is CASTEIAGSEQFF. In nucleotides, the CDR3 is TGTGCCAGCACTGAAATAGCGGGAAGTGAGCAGTTCTTC.

V is TRBV6-1 and J is TRBJ1-2; 7 bases are a match to TRBD1. Trimming removed 5 bases from V and 8 bases from J; junction bases left unmatched: 8. This CDR3 comprises 13 residues. Germline V gives CDR1 MNHNS, CDR2 SASEGT. The CDR3 DNA sequence: TGTGCCAGCAGTCGCGAAACAGGGGTGGGCTACACCTTC. It codes for CASSRETGVGYTF.

The J gene is TRBJ2-3, the V gene TRBV5-1, with 8 bases that match TRBD2. CDR1 is SGHRS and CDR2 is YFSETQ in the germline V gene. Germline trimming cut 3 bases from V and 5 bases from J; bases unmatched to any gene: 8. The CDR3 covers 15 residues. CDR3 DNA sequence: TGCGCCAGCAGCTCGCAAGCGGGAGTTTTAGATACGCAGTATTTT. The encoded protein is CASSSQAGVLDTQYF.

The chain has TRBV5-1 and TRBJ2-1; weak D call: TRBD2 (5 bases). The V and J ends lost 6 bases and 6 bases respectively, with 19 bases between them. Germline V lookup: CDR1 SGHRS, CDR2 YFSETQ. The CDR3 has 15 amino acids. The CDR3, as DNA: TGCGCCAGCAAACGGGAACCCGACTCCCTCAATGAGCAGTTCTTC. Translating gives CASKREPDSLNEQFF.

The CDR3 reads CASSLGGGSKNIQYF. The DNA of the CDR3 is TGTGCCAGCAGCTTAGGGGGCGGCTCCAAAAACATTCAGTACTTC. The chain combines TRBV7-3 with TRBJ2-4; D may be TRBD1 (6 bases). The germline V and J ends were trimmed by 2 bases and 2 bases, with 10 bases remaining between them. Germline V gives CDR1 SGHTA, CDR2 FQGTGA. The CDR3 loop spans 15 amino acids.

In this sample, this clone turned up once. A much larger clone lies one base from this, so it may be a read error. Additional DNA sequences in this sample encode the identical CDR3. V usage is TRBV29-1 and J usage is TRBJ1-2; tentative D call: TRBD1 (6 bases). This CDR3 has 11 residues. Germline V gene lookup returns CDR1 SQVTM and CDR2 ANQGSEA. V dropped 6 bases and J dropped 5 bases, with 10 bases sitting between them. CDR3 amino acids: CSVAGQYGYTF. The CDR3 coding sequence is TGCAGCGTCGCCGGACAGTATGGCTACACCTTC.

A remark on this clone: This could be a read error, since a much larger clone is one nucleotide away. The J gene is TRBJ2-1, the V gene TRBV6-1; the match to TRBD2 covers 9 bases. J gave up 6 bases and V 7 bases, and 7 bases lay outside the gene matches. The CDR3 extends over 14 amino acids. CDR1 is MNHNS, CDR2 SASEGT, per germline. Written as DNA, the CDR3 is TGTGCCAGCAATCAAGGACTAGCGTCCAATGAGCAGTTCTTC. Translation gives CASNQGLASNEQFF.

This sequence joins TRBV25-1 and TRBJ2-3; TRBD2 is a possible D gene (6 bases). The CDR3 sequence is 14 residues long. V lost 2 bases, J lost 3 bases, and 9 bases lay in between. The germline gives CDR1 MGHDK, CDR2 SYGVNS. This CDR3 is CASSENLATDTQYF. In nucleotides, the CDR3 is TGTGCCAGCAGTGAAAATCTAGCGACAGATACGCAGTATTTT.

The J gene is TRBJ2-5, the V gene TRBV9; 8 bases are shared with TRBD2. J was trimmed by 3 bases and V by 3 bases; bases with no gene match: 7. The CDR3 sequence is 15 residues long. Germline CDR1 is SGDLS and CDR2 is YYNGEE. In DNA, the CDR3 is TGTGCCAGCAGCGCCGGGGGGGCAGCGGAAGAGACCCAGTACTTC. This codes for CASSAGGAAEETQYF.

The rearrangement joins TRBV4-3 to TRBJ2-1; D is unresolved. The V gene's germline CDR1 is LGHNA and CDR2 YSLEER. Trimming took 5 bases from V and 4 from J, leaving 12 bases between them. The CDR3 loop spans 14 amino acids. The CDR3 protein is CASSKRGRYNEQFF. CDR3 DNA sequence: TGCGCCAGCAGCAAAAGAGGCAGATACAATGAGCAGTTCTTC.

The chain employs TRBV9 and TRBJ1-5; unclear D gene. CDR3 length equals 16 residues. Germline lookup yields CDR1 SGDLS and CDR2 YYNGEE. V lost 0 bases and J lost 3, with 13 bases in between. The CDR3 DNA reads TGTGCCAGCAGCGTAGGGGCGACGGATTACAATCAGCCCCAGCATTTT. It encodes CASSVGATDYNQPQHF.

The chain couples TRBV19 to TRBJ1-2; no clear D gene. This CDR3 region has 13 residues. Trimming took 3 bases from V and 8 from J, leaving 13 bases between them. Germline lookup yields CDR1 LNHDA and CDR2 SQIVND (reference sequence). The CDR3 DNA is TGTGCCAGTAGTATCAGAGGGTCTAACGGCTACACCTTC. Translating gives CASSIRGSNGYTF.